Reported below is one TCR beta chain. The V gene lost 3 bases and the J gene lost 0 bases, with 8 bases spanning the gap. The CDR3 length is 14 residues. The germline gives CDR1 SGHVS, CDR2 FQNEAQ. The sample originates from a study of OX40 agonist ivuxolimab in advanced cancers. Sequenced by immunoSEQ multiplex PCR; TCRdb stores in-frame clones only, minus some. The sample records about 92,000 clones, approximately 80% being singletons. This chain links TRBV7-8 with TRBJ1-1; the D gene is possibly TRBD1 (5 bases). The receptor comes from an adult with an advanced solid tumor such as melanoma, head and neck, liver or kidney cancer. Sequencing was performed on CD4+ or CD8+ T cells sorted from blood, taken in a trial of the OX40 agonist ivuxolimab. CDR3 DNA: TGTGCCAGCAGCTTGGCGGGGGTGAACACTGAAGCTTTCTTT. Its protein product is CASSLAGVNTEAFF.